The 22 T cell receptor beta chains below all came from one sample that was sequenced in a study of T-cell reconstitution after alpha-beta-depleted transplantation in children. This sample's TCRbeta library carried unique molecular identifier barcodes. TCRdb reprocessed the PCR reads with MiXCR, giving one entry per CDR3 protein. The table lists 700,000 or so distinct CDR3 sequences, around 14% of them singletons. The input for sequencing was PBMCs, taken before TCRalphabeta/CD19-depleted stem cell transplant. These receptors were collected from a girl aged 2-15 years with congenital amegakaryocytic thrombocytopenia, due to receive a stem cell transplant.

This clonotype was counted at least ten times. The chain employs TRBV5-1 and TRBJ2-3, with no clear D. Germline CDR1 is SGHRS and CDR2 is YFSETQ. Trimming pared 7 bases from V and 2 bases from J, leaving 17 bases between. The length of the CDR3 is 15 residues. The CDR3 DNA is TGCGCCAGCCCCTATACCGTCCCCCCCACAGATACGCAGTATTTT. Encoded protein: CASPYTVPPTDTQYF.

This chain connects TRBV7-9 to TRBJ1-2; TRBD1 aligns across 9 bases. The CDR3 totals 12 residues. The V gene's germline CDR1 is SEHNR and CDR2 FQNEAQ (reference sequence). Germline trimming cut 6 bases from V and 8 bases from J; bases unmatched to any gene: 4. The CDR3 DNA sequence: TGTGCCAGCAGAGGACAGGGGATGGGCTACACCTTC. It is translated as CASRGQGMGYTF.

The chain recombines TRBV11-2 with TRBJ2-2; no clear D gene. The CDR3 loop spans 13 amino acids. CDR1 is SGHAT and CDR2 is FQNNGV in the germline V gene. V was clipped by 5 bases and J by 6 bases, with 10 bases between them. The CDR3 here is CASSVGWAGELFF. In DNA form, the CDR3 reads TGTGCCAGCAGCGTAGGTTGGGCCGGGGAGCTGTTTTTT. The variable domain in full, with the rest retrieved from reference TRBV11-2 and TRBJ2-2, is EAGVAQSPRYKIIEKRQSVAFWCNPISGHATLYWYQQILGQGPKLLIQFQNNGVVDDSQLPKDRFSAERLKGVDSTLKIQPAKLEDSAVYLCASSVGWAGELFFGEGSRLTVL.

V gene TRBV29-1 combines with J gene TRBJ2-1; 16 positions agree with TRBD2. Looked up from germline, CDR1 is SQVTM and CDR2 is ANQGSEA. The CDR3 is 13 residues long. Here the CDR3 DNA reads TGCAGTGGGACTAGCGGGAGGGCGGGGGAGCAGTTCTTC. This translates into CSGTSGRAGEQFF.

This sequence joins TRBV12-3 or TRBV12-4 and TRBJ2-7; D unresolved. Trimming shortened V by 6 bases and J by 5 bases, and 14 bases separated the two germline ends. This CDR3 is built from 13 residues. The CDR3 reads CASRLNSVNEQYF. The CDR3 nucleotides read TGTGCCAGCAGGTTAAACAGCGTCAACGAGCAGTACTTC.

The rearrangement uses TRBV3-1 and TRBJ2-1, with 9 bases lining up with TRBD2. Germline V gene data show CDR1 as LGHDT and CDR2 as YNNKEL (reference sequence). CDR3 size: 19 residues. Unmatched junction bases numbered 21, after V lost 3 bases and J lost 9 bases. The CDR3: CASSQTRGGGRAELAEQFF. CDR3 sequence (DNA): TGTGCCAGCAGCCAGACTAGAGGGGGCGGGAGGGCCGAACTGGCTGAGCAGTTCTTC.

There are many counts of this clonotype. The chain employs TRBV7-2 and TRBJ1-5; D ambiguous. Germline values: CDR1 SGHTA, CDR2 FQGNSA. Between the trimmed V and J ends, which lost 0 bases and 1 base, there was a span of 10 bases. The CDR3 is 16 residues long. The DNA for the CDR3 is TGTGCCAGCAGCTTAGCGGGTTCGTCGAGCAATCAGCCCCAGCATTTT. It codes for CASSLAGSSSNQPQHF.

This clonotype came up a few times. This rearrangement joins TRBV28 to TRBJ1-5; the match to TRBD1 covers 7 bases. V lost 6 bases to trimming and J lost 4 bases; unmatched junction nucleotides: 9. This CDR3 has 15 residues. Germline loops: CDR1 MDHEN, CDR2 SYDVKM. The CDR3 nucleotides are TGTGCCAGCAGCAAAGACAGGGTAGAAAATCAGCCCCAGCATTTT. It yields the protein CASSKDRVENQPQHF. The full variable domain, in which reference TRBV28 and TRBJ1-5 provide the parts outside the CDR3, is DVKVTQSSRYLVKRTGEKVFLECVQDMDHENMFWYRQDPGLGLRLIYFSYDVKMKEKGDIPEGYSVSREKKERFSLILESASTNQTSMYLCASSKDRVENQPQHFGDGTRLSIL.

Points on this clonotype: This CDR3 fails to terminate in the conserved phenylalanine or tryptophan, so it likely reflects a read error. The chain links TRBV6-2 or TRBV6-3 to TRBJ2-7, with 13 bases matching TRBD2. The V gene end was trimmed by 8 bases and the J gene end by 8 bases; junction bases not matched to a gene: 15. This CDR3 comprises 16 residues. Per the germline V gene, CDR1 is MNHEY and CDR2 is SVGEGT. The CDR3 coding sequence is TGTGCCAGCCGGACATATACTAGCGGGAGGGTGATTAAGCAGTACCTC. Translated: CASRTYTSGRVIKQYL.

The J gene is TRBJ2-1, the V gene TRBV11-2; tentative D call: TRBD2 (5 bases). This CDR3 contains 15 residues. V dropped 4 bases and J dropped 8 bases, with 18 bases sitting between them. Germline assignment: CDR1 SGHAT and CDR2 FQNNGV. The CDR3 sequence is CASSSHGPSGDEQFF. In nucleotides, the CDR3 is TGTGCCAGCAGCTCACATGGACCCTCCGGGGATGAGCAGTTCTTC.

The V call is TRBV7-9, the J call TRBJ2-5; D tentatively reads TRBD1 or TRBD2 (5 bases each). Germline V gives CDR1 SEHNR, CDR2 FQNEAQ (reference sequence). Trimming cost V 8 bases and J 3 bases, with 22 bases left between them. This CDR3 region has 16 residues. CDR3 nucleotides: TGTGCCAGCGGCCTATCGGGGCAGCCTTTAAAAGAGACCCAGTACTTC. Protein sequence: CASGLSGQPLKETQYF.

This clonotype has ten or more counts. This rearrangement joins TRBV18 to TRBJ2-7; D is perhaps TRBD2 (5 bases). The germline CDR1 and CDR2 sequences are KGHSH and LQKENI. This CDR3 contains 15 residues. V lost 3 bases to trimming and J lost 6 bases, with 18 bases between them. CDR3 bases: TGTGCCAGCTCACCGGATAGGGTAGGAGAGGGCGAGCAGTACTTC. The encoded protein is CASSPDRVGEGEQYF.

This clonotype was counted at least ten times. The V call is TRBV20-1, the J call TRBJ2-7; no definite D call. The V and J ends lost 3 bases and 4 bases respectively, with 10 bases between them. The CDR3 has 12 residues. Per germline, CDR1 DFQATT and CDR2 SNEGSKA (reference sequence). The CDR3 DNA follows: TGCAGTGCTAGTTTTGGCGAATACGAGCAGTACTTC. Residues: CSASFGEYEQYF.

This clonotype was counted a few times. V usage is TRBV5-1 and J usage is TRBJ1-2; the match to TRBD1 covers 7 bases. The germline V gene encodes CDR1 SGHRS and CDR2 YFSETQ. V was clipped by 4 bases and J by 0 bases; unmatched bases: 3. The CDR3 runs to 14 residues. The CDR3 is CASSEGQTNYGYTF. In DNA, the CDR3 is TGCGCCAGCAGCGAGGGACAGACTAACTATGGCTACACCTTC.

Regarding this clonotype: A much larger clone lies one base from this, so it may be a read error. The chain has TRBV20-1 and TRBJ2-3, with 7 positions matching TRBD2. With 5 bases clipped from V and 8 bases from J, the junction kept 13 bases outside the gene matches. The length of the CDR3 is 14 residues. Germline V CDR1 and CDR2: DFQATT, SNEGSKA (reference sequence). CDR3 coding DNA: TGCAGTGCTCTAGCGTTCAGCGGGATCGCTACGCAGTATTTT. Protein sequence: CSALAFSGIATQYF.

The chain has TRBV28 and TRBJ2-7, with D possibly being TRBD1 or TRBD2 (5 bases each). Germline assignment: CDR1 MDHEN and CDR2 SYDVKM. The CDR3 sequence is 16 residues long. The V end lost 5 bases, the J end lost 3 bases, and 20 bases lay between the germline ends. The CDR3 bases are TGTGCCAGCAGTCGGACCCCGGGACGGGACGTCTACGAGCAGTACTTC. It yields the protein CASSRTPGRDVYEQYF.

This clonotype was seen ten or more times. This chain joins TRBV10-3 and TRBJ2-1; TRBD1 is a possible D gene (5 bases). Germline V gene sequence: CDR1 ENHRY, CDR2 SYGVKD. Between the trimmed V and J ends, which lost 0 bases and 10 bases, there was a span of 10 bases. CDR3 length: 13 amino acids. CDR3 nucleotide sequence: TGTGCCATCAGTGAGTCCCCGAAGGGGGAGCAGTTCTTC. Translated, it gives CAISESPKGEQFF.

V is TRBV20-1 and J is TRBJ1-6; TRBD1 might be the D (6 bases). Germline lookup yields CDR1 DFQATT and CDR2 SNEGSKA (reference sequence). V was shortened by 3 bases and J by 7 bases, with 10 bases between the two germline ends. The CDR3 is 13 residues long. CDR3 residues: CSASWDTNSPLHF. The DNA for the CDR3 is TGCAGTGCTAGTTGGGACACAAATTCACCCCTCCACTTT.

The sample holds many counts of this clonotype. V usage is TRBV12-3 or TRBV12-4 and J usage is TRBJ2-1, with 9 nucleotides matching TRBD2. Losses at the gene ends were 0 bases for V and 13 bases for J; bases not matched to a gene: 7. The CDR3 totals 14 residues. In DNA, the CDR3 is TGTGCCAGCAGTTTAGCGCATACTAGCGGGCTCCAGTTCTTC. Its translation: CASSLAHTSGLQFF.

The chain carries TRBV15 and TRBJ1-2, with a weak D call TRBD1 (6 bases). The CDR3 spans 15 residues. The germline gives CDR1 LNHNV, CDR2 YYDKDF (reference sequence). V dropped 5 bases and J dropped 6 bases, with 19 bases sitting between them. CDR3 amino acids: CATSSWVRDTDGYTF. CDR3 DNA: TGTGCCACCAGCTCTTGGGTCCGGGACACAGATGGCTACACCTTC.

In its sample, this clonotype was seen many times. The chain employs TRBV29-1 and TRBJ2-7; D unresolved. The length of the CDR3 is 13 residues. V shed 4 bases and J shed 0 bases, with 10 bases lying between them. Germline CDR1 and CDR2: SQVTM and ANQGSEA. CDR3 loop: CSVVGRPSYEQYF. The DNA for the CDR3 is TGCAGCGTTGTGGGCAGGCCCTCCTACGAGCAGTACTTC.

The chain uses TRBV5-1 and TRBJ2-7, with D tentatively TRBD1 (6 bases). This CDR3 spans 17 amino acids. The germline V gene encodes CDR1 SGHRS and CDR2 YFSETQ. Trimming took off 0 bases at V and 2 bases at J, with 18 bases between the two ends. CDR3 bases: TGCGCCAGCAGCTTGGGTCACCGTGGGCAGGGGACCTACGAGCAGTACTTC. It codes for CASSLGHRGQGTYEQYF.